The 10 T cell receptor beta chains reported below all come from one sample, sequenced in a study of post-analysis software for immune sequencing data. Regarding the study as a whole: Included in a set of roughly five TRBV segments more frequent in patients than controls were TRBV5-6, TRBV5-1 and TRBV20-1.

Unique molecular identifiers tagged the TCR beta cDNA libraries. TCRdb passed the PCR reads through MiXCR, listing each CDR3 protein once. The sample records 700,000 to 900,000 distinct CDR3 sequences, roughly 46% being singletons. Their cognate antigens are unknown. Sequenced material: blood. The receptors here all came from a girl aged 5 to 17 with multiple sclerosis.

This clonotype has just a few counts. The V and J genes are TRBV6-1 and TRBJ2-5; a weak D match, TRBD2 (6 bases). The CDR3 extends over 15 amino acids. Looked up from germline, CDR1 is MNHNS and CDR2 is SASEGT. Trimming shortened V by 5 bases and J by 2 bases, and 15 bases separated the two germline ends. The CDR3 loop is CASSTQRGNQETQYF. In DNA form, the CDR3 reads TGTGCCAGCAGTACCCAGCGCGGGAATCAAGAGACCCAGTACTTC.

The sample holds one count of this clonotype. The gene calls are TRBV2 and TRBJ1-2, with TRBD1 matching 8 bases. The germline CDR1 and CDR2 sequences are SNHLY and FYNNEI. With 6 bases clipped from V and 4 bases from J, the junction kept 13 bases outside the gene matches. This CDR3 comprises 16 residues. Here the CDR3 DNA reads TGTGCCAGCAGGGAAATGACAGGGGCCTCCCTCTATGGCTACACCTTC. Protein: CASREMTGASLYGYTF.

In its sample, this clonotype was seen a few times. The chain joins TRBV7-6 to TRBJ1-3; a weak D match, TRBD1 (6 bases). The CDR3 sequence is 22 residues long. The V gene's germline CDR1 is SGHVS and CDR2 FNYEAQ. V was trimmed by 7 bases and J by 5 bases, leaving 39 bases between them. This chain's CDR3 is CASTLLNSDRLSEGEMRNTIYF. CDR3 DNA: TGTGCCAGCACCCTACTAAACTCCGACCGCTTAAGTGAGGGGGAGATGAGAAACACCATATATTTT.

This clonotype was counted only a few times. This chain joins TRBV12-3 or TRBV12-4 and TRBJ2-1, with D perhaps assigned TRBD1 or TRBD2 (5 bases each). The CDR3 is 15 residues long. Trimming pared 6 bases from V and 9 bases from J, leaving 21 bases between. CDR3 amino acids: CASSLGGKLGREQFF. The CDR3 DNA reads TGTGCCAGCAGCCTCGGAGGTAAACTGGGGCGTGAGCAGTTCTTC.

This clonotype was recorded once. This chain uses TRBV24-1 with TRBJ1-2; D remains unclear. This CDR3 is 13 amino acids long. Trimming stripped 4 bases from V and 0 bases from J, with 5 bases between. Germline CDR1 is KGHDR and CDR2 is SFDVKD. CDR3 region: CATSDEANYGYTF. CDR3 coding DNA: TGTGCCACCAGTGACGAAGCTAACTATGGCTACACCTTC.

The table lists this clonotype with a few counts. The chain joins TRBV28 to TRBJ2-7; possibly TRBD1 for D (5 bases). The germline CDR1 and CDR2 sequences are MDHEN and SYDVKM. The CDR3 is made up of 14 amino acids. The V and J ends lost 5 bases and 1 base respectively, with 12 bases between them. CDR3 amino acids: CASSPIQGSYEQYF. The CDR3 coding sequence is TGTGCCAGCAGTCCGATTCAGGGTTCCTACGAGCAGTACTTC.

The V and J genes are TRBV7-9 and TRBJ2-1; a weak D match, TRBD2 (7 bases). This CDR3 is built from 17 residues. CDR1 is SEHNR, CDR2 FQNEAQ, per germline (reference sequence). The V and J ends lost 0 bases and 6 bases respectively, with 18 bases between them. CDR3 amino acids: CASSLAGAGRAPNEQFF. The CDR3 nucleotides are TGTGCCAGCAGCTTAGCGGGGGCGGGGAGGGCCCCCAATGAGCAGTTCTTC.

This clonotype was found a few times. CDR3 bases: TGTGCCAGCAGCCCTCTAGCGGGAGGGTCGGCTGGGGCCAACGTCCTGACTTTC. Protein product: CASSPLAGGSAGANVLTF. This chain joins TRBV7-9 and TRBJ2-6; 12 bases agree with TRBD2. The CDR3 spans 18 residues. The V and J ends lost 5 bases and 2 bases, in that order; junction bases with no gene match: 7. The germline V gene has CDR1 SEHNR and CDR2 FQNEAQ (reference sequence).

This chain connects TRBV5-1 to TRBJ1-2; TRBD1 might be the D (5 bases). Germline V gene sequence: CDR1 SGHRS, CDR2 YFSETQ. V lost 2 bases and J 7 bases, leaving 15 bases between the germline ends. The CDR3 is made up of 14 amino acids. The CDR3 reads CASSFRDRQTGYTF. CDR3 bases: TGCGCCAGCAGCTTTCGGGACCGACAAACTGGCTACACCTTC.

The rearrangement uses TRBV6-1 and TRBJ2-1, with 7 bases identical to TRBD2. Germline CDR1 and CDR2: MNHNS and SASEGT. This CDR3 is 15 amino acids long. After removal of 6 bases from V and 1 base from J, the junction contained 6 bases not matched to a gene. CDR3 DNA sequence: TGTGCCAGCAGAAGAATAGCGGGTTCCTACAATGAGCAGTTCTTC. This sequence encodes CASRRIAGSYNEQFF.